The 14 T cell receptor beta chains below all came from one sample that was sequenced in a study of cytomegalovirus exposure and HLA in healthy donors (dated by TCRdb to the late 2010s). The library was generated by the immunoSEQ multiplex PCR assay. A mixture of 60 forward primers for TCR Vbeta segments and 13 reverse primers for TCR Jbeta segments was used in the multiplex PCR. TCRdb took over this immuneACCESS table, retaining in-frame rearrangements with V and J assigned. Such tables are incomplete; in checked studies, under half of the missing clones stem from an unresolved V gene, and the remainder is unexplained. A total of more than 140,000 clones appear in this sample, roughly four fifths of them only once. Of the sample, more than 1.5% is held by the ten largest clones. The sample was PBMCs. The source of these receptors is a woman aged 40 to 50 in good health and CMV-seronegative.

The chain recombines TRBV4-3 with TRBJ2-2, with TRBD2 identical over 7 bases. The CDR3 covers 18 residues. Germline loops: CDR1 LGHNA, CDR2 YSLEER. The J segment lost 7 bases and the V segment lost 0 bases, leaving 14 bases of the junction unmatched. CDR3 in amino acids: CASSQDSLISGHGGELFF. CDR3 sequence (DNA): TGCGCCAGCAGCCAAGATTCCTTAATTAGCGGGCATGGCGGGGAGCTGTTTTTT.

The count of this clone is one. The genes are TRBV9 and TRBJ2-7; TRBD2 matches at 7 bases. From germline, CDR1 is SGDLS and CDR2 YYNGEE. This CDR3 is built from 13 residues. V was clipped by 0 bases and J by 3 bases; unmatched bases: 0. The CDR3 protein is CASSVGEGYEQYF. The CDR3 DNA reads as TGTGCCAGCAGCGTAGGGGAGGGCTACGAGCAGTACTTC.

The V and J genes are TRBV28 and TRBJ1-2; TRBD1 aligns across 10 bases. J was trimmed by 2 bases and V by 6 bases; bases with no gene match: 9. CDR3 length equals 16 residues. Germline CDR1 MDHEN, CDR2 SYDVKM. CDR3 sequence (DNA): TGTGCCAGCAGATCCTATCCGGGACAGGGGAACTATGGCTACACCTTC. Its protein is CASRSYPGQGNYGYTF.

V is TRBV5-1 and J is TRBJ2-3; 8 bases agree with TRBD2. Germline CDR1 reads SGHRS; CDR2 reads YFSETQ. CDR3 size: 17 residues. J was trimmed by 2 bases and V by 4 bases; bases with no gene match: 12. CDR3 sequence: CASSPFTTSDHTDTQYF. Here the CDR3 DNA reads TGCGCCAGCAGCCCCTTTACGACTAGCGATCACACAGATACGCAGTATTTT.

This chain links TRBV5-6 with TRBJ2-2; the D is unclear. In germline, CDR1 is SGHDT, CDR2 YYEEEE. V lost 0 bases to trimming and J lost 1 base, with 4 bases between them. This CDR3 has 14 residues. The CDR3 loop is CASSLDLNTGELFF. CDR3 nucleotides: TGTGCCAGCAGCTTGGATCTGAACACCGGGGAGCTGTTTTTT.

The chain uses TRBV5-1 and TRBJ1-1; possibly TRBD1 for D (6 bases). The CDR3 loop spans 14 amino acids. Per the germline V gene, CDR1 is SGHRS and CDR2 is YFSETQ. V was clipped by 4 bases and J by 5 bases, with 15 bases between them. The CDR3 bases are TGCGCCAGCAGCCGGGAGGGGGAGGCAACTGAAGCTTTCTTT. It is translated as CASSREGEATEAFF.

The CDR3 sequence: CASSLGGALLEQYF. DNA for the CDR3: TGCGCCAGCAGCTTGGGGGGCGCTTTGCTGGAGCAGTACTTC. The chain joins TRBV5-1 to TRBJ2-7, with D perhaps TRBD1 (5 bases). The V and J ends lost 0 bases and 7 bases respectively, with 14 bases between them. The CDR3 is 14 amino acids. CDR1 and CDR2 from the germline V gene are SGHRS and YFSETQ.

V gene TRBV19 combines with J gene TRBJ2-1; the match to TRBD2 covers 14 bases. The CDR3 loop spans 15 amino acids. Trimming took 7 bases from V and 6 from J; bases not matched to a gene: 5. Germline V lookup: CDR1 LNHDA, CDR2 SQIVND (reference sequence). In DNA form, the CDR3 reads TGTGCCAGTATGCCGACTAGCGGGAGGGCCAATGAGCAGTTCTTC. Protein product: CASMPTSGRANEQFF.

In this sample, this clone turned up a few times. The chain carries TRBV7-2 and TRBJ2-7; 15 bases are shared with TRBD2. The V segment lost 5 bases and the J segment 6 bases; nucleotides outside the gene matches: 11. Germline assignment: CDR1 SGHTA and CDR2 FQGNSA. This CDR3 region has 17 residues. DNA of the CDR3: TGTGCCAGCAGCCAGGGGACTAGCGGGAGGCTTTTGGGCGAGCAGTACTTC. The encoded protein is CASSQGTSGRLLGEQYF.

The rearrangement joins TRBV27 to TRBJ2-7; 9 nucleotides agree with TRBD2. CDR3 size: 15 residues. Germline V gives CDR1 MNHEY, CDR2 SMNVEV (reference sequence). With 6 bases clipped from V and 0 bases from J, the junction kept 6 bases outside the gene matches. The CDR3 sequence: CASRLAGPNSYEQYF. CDR3 sequence (DNA): TGTGCCAGCAGGCTAGCGGGACCCAACTCCTACGAGCAGTACTTC.

The chain uses TRBV7-9 and TRBJ2-1; perhaps TRBD1 as D (5 bases). The ends were cut back, 2 bases at V and 5 bases at J, with 10 bases in the middle. Germline V gives CDR1 SEHNR, CDR2 FQNEAQ (reference sequence). The CDR3 spans 14 residues. The CDR3 DNA is TGTGCCAGCAGCTTATTGAGACAGAACAATGAGCAGTTCTTC. Translated: CASSLLRQNNEQFF.

This sequence joins TRBV28 and TRBJ2-1; perhaps TRBD1 as D (5 bases). Between the trimmed V and J ends, which lost 5 bases and 9 bases, there was a span of 20 bases. The CDR3 totals 15 residues. Germline CDR1 MDHEN, CDR2 SYDVKM. CDR3 in DNA: TGTGCCAGCAGTCTAATAAGGGGTTCTCATCGTGAGCAGTTCTTC. Protein product: CASSLIRGSHREQFF. The full variable domain, in which reference TRBV28 and TRBJ2-1 provide the parts outside the CDR3, is DVKVTQSSRYLVKRTGEKVFLECVQDMDHENMFWYRQDPGLGLRLIYFSYDVKMKEKGDIPEGYSVSREKKERFSLILESASTNQTSMYLCASSLIRGSHREQFFGPGTRLTVL.

The rearrangement uses TRBV4-2 and TRBJ2-3; 7 bases agree with TRBD1. The CDR3 spans 17 residues. Per the germline V gene, CDR1 is LGHNA and CDR2 is YNFKEQ. V lost 0 bases to trimming and J lost 2 bases; unmatched junction nucleotides: 8. The CDR3 sequence: CASSQDPGGYPTDTQYF. CDR3 in DNA: TGTGCCAGCAGCCAAGATCCAGGGGGTTACCCCACAGATACGCAGTATTTT.

The chain combines TRBV5-4 with TRBJ1-6, with 10 bases matching TRBD1. With V trimmed by 7 bases and J by 7 bases, 11 bases remained unmatched. The germline gives CDR1 SGHNT, CDR2 YYREEE (reference sequence). The CDR3 has 16 amino acids. CDR3: CASGPGTGAQNSPLHF. CDR3 bases: TGTGCCAGCGGTCCCGGGACAGGGGCGCAGAATTCACCCCTCCACTTT.